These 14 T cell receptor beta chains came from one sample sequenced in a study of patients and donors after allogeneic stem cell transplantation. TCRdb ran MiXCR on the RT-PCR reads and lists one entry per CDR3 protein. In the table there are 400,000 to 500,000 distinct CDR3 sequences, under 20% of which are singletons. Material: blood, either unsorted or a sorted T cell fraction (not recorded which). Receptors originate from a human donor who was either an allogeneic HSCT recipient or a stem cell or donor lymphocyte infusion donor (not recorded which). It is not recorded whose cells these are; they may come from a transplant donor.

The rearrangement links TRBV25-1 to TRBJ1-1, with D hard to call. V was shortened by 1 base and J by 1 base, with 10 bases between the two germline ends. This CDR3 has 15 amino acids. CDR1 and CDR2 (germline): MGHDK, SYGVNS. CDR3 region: CASSEFIWGNTEAFF. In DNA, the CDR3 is TGTGCCAGCAGTGAATTTATATGGGGGAACACTGAAGCTTTCTTT.

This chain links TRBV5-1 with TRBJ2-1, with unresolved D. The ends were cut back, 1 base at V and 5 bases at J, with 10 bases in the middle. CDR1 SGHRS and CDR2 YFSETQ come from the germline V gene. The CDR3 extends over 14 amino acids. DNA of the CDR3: TGCGCCAGCAGCTTGCGTGTAAGGGACAATGAGCAGTTCTTC. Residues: CASSLRVRDNEQFF. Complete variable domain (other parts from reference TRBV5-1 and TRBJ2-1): KAGVTQTPRYLIKTRGQQVTLSCSPISGHRSVSWYQQTPGQGLQFLFEYFSETQRNKGNFPGRFSGRQFSNSRSEMNVSTLELGDSALYLCASSLRVRDNEQFFGPGTRLTVL.

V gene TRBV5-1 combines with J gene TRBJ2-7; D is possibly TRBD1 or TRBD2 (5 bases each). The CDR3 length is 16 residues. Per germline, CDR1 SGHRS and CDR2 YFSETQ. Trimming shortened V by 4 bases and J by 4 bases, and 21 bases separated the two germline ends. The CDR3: CASSPRPGGRGYEQYF. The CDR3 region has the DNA TGCGCCAGCAGCCCCCGTCCAGGAGGAAGGGGATACGAGCAGTACTTC.

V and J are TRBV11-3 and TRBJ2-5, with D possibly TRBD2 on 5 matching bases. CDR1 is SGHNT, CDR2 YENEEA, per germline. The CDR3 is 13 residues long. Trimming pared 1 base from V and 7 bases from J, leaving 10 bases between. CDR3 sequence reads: CASSLGEGGTQYF. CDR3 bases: TGTGCCAGCAGCTTAGGGGAAGGAGGGACCCAGTACTTC.

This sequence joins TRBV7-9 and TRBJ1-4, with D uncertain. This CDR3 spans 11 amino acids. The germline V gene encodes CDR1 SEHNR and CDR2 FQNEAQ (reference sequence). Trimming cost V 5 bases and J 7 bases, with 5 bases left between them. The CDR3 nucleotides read TGTGCCAGCAGCGAGAGTGAAAAACTGTTTTTT. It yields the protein CASSESEKLFF. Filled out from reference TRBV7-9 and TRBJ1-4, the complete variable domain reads DTGVSQNPRHKITKRGQNVTFRCDPISEHNRLYWYRQTLGQGPEFLTYFQNEAQLEKSRLLSDRFSAERPKGSFSTLEIQRTEQGDSAMYLCASSESEKLFFGSGTQLSVL.

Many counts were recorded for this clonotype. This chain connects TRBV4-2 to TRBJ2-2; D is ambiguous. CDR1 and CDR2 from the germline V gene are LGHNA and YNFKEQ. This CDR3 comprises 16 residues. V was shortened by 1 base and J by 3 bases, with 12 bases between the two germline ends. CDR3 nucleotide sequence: TGTGCCAGCAGCCAAGTCCCAGGTTGGGACACCGGGGAGCTGTTTTTT. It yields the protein CASSQVPGWDTGELFF.

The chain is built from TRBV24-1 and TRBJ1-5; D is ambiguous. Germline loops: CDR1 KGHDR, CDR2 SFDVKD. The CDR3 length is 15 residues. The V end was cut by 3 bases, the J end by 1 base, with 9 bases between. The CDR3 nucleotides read TGTGCCACCAGTGATAGGTCCGGAAGCAATCAGCCCCAGCATTTT. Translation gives CATSDRSGSNQPQHF.

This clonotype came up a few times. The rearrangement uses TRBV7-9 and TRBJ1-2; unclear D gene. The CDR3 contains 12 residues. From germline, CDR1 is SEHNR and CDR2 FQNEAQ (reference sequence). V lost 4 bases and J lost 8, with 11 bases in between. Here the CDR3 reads CASSSDLEGYTF. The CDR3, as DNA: TGTGCCAGCAGCTCCGATCTAGAGGGCTACACCTTC.

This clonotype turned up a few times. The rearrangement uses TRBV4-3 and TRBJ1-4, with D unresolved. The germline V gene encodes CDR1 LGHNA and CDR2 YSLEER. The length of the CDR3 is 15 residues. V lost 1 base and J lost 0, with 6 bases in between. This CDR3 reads CASSQVGPTNEKLFF. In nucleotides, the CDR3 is TGCGCCAGCAGCCAAGTCGGCCCAACTAATGAAAAACTGTTTTTT.

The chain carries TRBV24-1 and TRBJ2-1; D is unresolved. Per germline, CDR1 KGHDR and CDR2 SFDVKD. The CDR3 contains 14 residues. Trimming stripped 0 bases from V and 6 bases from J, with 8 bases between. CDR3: CATSDLKAFNEQFF. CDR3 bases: TGTGCCACCAGTGATTTGAAGGCGTTCAATGAGCAGTTCTTC.

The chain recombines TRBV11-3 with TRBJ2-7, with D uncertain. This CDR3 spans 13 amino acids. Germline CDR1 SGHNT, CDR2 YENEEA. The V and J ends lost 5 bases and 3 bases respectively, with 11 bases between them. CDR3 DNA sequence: TGTGCCAGCAGCAATCGGGTCGTCTACGAGCAGTACTTC. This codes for CASSNRVVYEQYF.

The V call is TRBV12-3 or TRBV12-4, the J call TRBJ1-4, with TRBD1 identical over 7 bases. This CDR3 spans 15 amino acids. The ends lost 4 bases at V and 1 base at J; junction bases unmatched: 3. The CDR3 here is CASSSRQGTNEKLFF. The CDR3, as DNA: TGTGCCAGCAGTTCCCGACAGGGAACTAATGAAAAACTGTTTTTT.

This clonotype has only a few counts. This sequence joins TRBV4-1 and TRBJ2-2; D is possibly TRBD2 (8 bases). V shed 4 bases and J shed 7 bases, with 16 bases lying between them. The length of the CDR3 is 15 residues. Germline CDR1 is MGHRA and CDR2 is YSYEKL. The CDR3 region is CASSPREGAHGELFF. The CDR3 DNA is TGCGCCAGCAGCCCCCGGGAGGGGGCTCACGGGGAGCTGTTTTTT.

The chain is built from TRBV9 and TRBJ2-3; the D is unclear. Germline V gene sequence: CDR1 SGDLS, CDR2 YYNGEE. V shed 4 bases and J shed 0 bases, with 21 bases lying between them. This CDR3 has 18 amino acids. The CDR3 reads CASSPRALTSPSTDTQYF. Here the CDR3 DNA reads TGTGCCAGCAGCCCCCGCGCACTCACTTCGCCTAGCACAGATACGCAGTATTTT.